The present T cell receptor (beta chain) was sequenced within a study of T-cell reconstitution after alpha-beta-depleted transplantation in children. Regarding the study as a whole: There were reportedly several hundred expanded graft clones from which alpha-beta T cells came about two months after transplant. From newly produced T cells came most of the T-cell counts and diversity one year after transplant. It was surviving recipient T cells and thymic progenitors that gave some patients high TCRbeta diversity at day 60.

The CDR3 contains 15 residues. Germline-derived CDR1 and CDR2 are SGHTA and FQGNSA. V was cut by 4 bases and J by 2 bases, with 9 bases left in between. The TCRbeta library incorporated unique molecular identifiers. TCRdb re-analysed the PCR reads in MiXCR, keeping a single row per CDR3 protein. The sample records 140,000 or so distinct CDR3 sequences, about 9% being singletons. A word on this clonotype: Antigen: not known. A much larger clone differs by one base, so this may be a read error.

The material sequenced was PBMCs, mostly from graft donor cells, taken 180 days after TCRalphabeta/CD19-depleted stem cell transplant. The receptor's source is a female patient aged 2-15 years who had a stem cell transplant for congenital amegakaryocytic thrombocytopenia, so the T cells may come from the graft donor. The V call is TRBV7-2, the J call TRBJ2-6; TRBD2 might be the D (5 bases). The CDR3 is CASSSFGAGANVLTF. The CDR3 DNA is TGTGCCAGCAGCTCATTCGGGGCTGGGGCCAACGTCCTGACTTTC.